Following are 6 T cell receptor beta chains from one sample sequenced in a study of cytomegalovirus exposure and HLA in healthy donors. The primer mix had 60 Vbeta and 13 Jbeta primers. Repertoires were generated with immunoSEQ multiplex PCR, while TCRdb's copy carries only in-frame clones and drops some. Here the sample spans about 180,000 clones, roughly 88% being singletons. The sample was PBMCs. The origin of the receptors is a boy under 10 years old in good health and CMV-seronegative.

The V call is TRBV4-1, the J call TRBJ2-3; 7 bases align to TRBD1. Germline CDR1 MGHRA, CDR2 YSYEKL. The CDR3 sequence is 19 residues long. Trimming cost V 1 base and J 0 bases; bases outside gene matches: 13. This CDR3 is CASSQGPLQPGQSTDTQYF. CDR3 sequence (DNA): TGCGCCAGCAGCCAAGGTCCCCTACAACCGGGACAGAGCACAGATACGCAGTATTTT.

V usage is TRBV5-1 and J usage is TRBJ1-2, with 7 bases aligning to TRBD1. This CDR3 spans 15 amino acids. In germline, CDR1 is SGHRS, CDR2 YFSETQ. Unmatched junction bases numbered 7, after V lost 1 base and J lost 4 bases. The CDR3 DNA reads TGCGCCAGCAGCTTGCGCCGACAGGGACCCTATGGCTACACCTTC. As protein: CASSLRRQGPYGYTF.

A few counts support this clone. This chain uses TRBV2 with TRBJ2-7; TRBD1 matches 8 bases. Germline-derived CDR1 and CDR2 are SNHLY and FYNNEI. The V gene end was trimmed by 7 bases and the J gene end by 2 bases; junction bases not matched to a gene: 4. The CDR3 consists of 13 residues. The CDR3 spells CASKDRDPYEQYV. The CDR3 DNA reads TGTGCCAGCAAGGACAGGGACCCCTACGAGCAGTACGTC.

This chain uses TRBV10-1 with TRBJ2-3; the D gene is possibly TRBD1 (6 bases). V was clipped by 2 bases and J by 0 bases, with 6 bases between them. The CDR3 runs to 14 residues. Germline V gives CDR1 WNHNN, CDR2 SYGVQD (reference sequence). DNA of the CDR3: TGCGCCAGCAGTGAGGGGACAAGCACAGATACGCAGTATTTT. Its protein product is CASSEGTSTDTQYF.

The chain uses TRBV10-2 and TRBJ1-2; TRBD1 aligns across 8 bases. Unmatched junction bases numbered 4, after V lost 3 bases and J lost 4 bases. The CDR3 totals 14 residues. Germline V CDR1 and CDR2: WSHSY, SAAADI. CDR3 region: CASSDGGQVYGYTF. In DNA form, the CDR3 reads TGCGCCAGCAGTGATGGGGGACAGGTCTATGGCTACACCTTC.

V and J are TRBV9 and TRBJ1-5, with TRBD1 as a possible D gene (5 bases). Germline CDR1 reads SGDLS; CDR2 reads YYNGEE. The CDR3 spans 15 residues. The V gene lost 0 bases and the J gene lost 2 bases, with 9 bases spanning the gap. This CDR3 is CASSVDGGGNQPQHF. CDR3 DNA: TGTGCCAGCAGCGTAGATGGGGGGGGCAATCAGCCCCAGCATTTT.